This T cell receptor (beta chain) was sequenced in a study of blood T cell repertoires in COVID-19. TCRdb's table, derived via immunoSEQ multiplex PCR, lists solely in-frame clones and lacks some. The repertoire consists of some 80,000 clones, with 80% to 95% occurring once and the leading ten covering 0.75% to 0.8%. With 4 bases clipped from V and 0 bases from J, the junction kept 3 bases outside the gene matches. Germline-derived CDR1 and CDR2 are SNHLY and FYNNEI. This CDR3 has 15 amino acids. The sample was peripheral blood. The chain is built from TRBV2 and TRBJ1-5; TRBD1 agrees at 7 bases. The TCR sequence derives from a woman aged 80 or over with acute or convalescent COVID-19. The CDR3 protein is CASSGGGNSNQPQHF. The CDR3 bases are TGTGCCAGCAGTGGAGGGGGCAATAGCAATCAGCCCCAGCATTTT.